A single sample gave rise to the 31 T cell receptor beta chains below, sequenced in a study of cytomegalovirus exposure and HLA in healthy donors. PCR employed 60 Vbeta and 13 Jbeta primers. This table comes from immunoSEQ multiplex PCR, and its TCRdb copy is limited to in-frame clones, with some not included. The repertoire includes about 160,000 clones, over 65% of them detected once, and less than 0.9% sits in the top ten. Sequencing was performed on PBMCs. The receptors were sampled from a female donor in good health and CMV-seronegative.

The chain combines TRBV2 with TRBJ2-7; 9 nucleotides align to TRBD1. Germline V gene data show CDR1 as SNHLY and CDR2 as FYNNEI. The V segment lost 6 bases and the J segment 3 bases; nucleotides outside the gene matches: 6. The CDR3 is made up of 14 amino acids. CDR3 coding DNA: TGTGCCAGCAGGGGGGGACAGGGCCGCTACGAGCAGTACTTC. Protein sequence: CASRGGQGRYEQYF.

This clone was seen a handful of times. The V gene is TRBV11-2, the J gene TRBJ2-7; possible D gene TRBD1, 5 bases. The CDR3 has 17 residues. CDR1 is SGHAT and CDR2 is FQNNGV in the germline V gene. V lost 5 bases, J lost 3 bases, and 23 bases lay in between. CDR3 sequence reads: CASSQGSGFVVGYEQYF. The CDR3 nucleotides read TGTGCCAGCAGCCAGGGCTCGGGCTTTGTGGTTGGCTACGAGCAGTACTTC.

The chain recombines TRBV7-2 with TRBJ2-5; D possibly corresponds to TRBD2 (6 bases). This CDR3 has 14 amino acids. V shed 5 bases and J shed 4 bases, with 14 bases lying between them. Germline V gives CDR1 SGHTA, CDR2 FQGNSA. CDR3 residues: CASSQGGVGETQYF. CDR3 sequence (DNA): TGTGCCAGCAGCCAGGGAGGAGTAGGAGAGACCCAGTACTTC.

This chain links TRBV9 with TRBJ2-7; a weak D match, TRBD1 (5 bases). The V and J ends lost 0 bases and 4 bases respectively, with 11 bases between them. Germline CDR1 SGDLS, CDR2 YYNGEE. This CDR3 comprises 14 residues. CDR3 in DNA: TGTGCCAGCAGCGTAGACAGGTCAAGTTACGAGCAGTACTTC. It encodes CASSVDRSSYEQYF.

The CDR3 region is CASSIWSGKENGYTF. The DNA for the CDR3 is TGTGCCAGTAGTATTTGGTCAGGGAAGGAGAATGGCTACACCTTC. V usage is TRBV19 and J usage is TRBJ1-2; TRBD1 is a possible D gene (5 bases). This CDR3 contains 15 residues. With 3 bases removed from V and 6 bases from J, the gap between germline ends came to 17 bases. Germline assignment: CDR1 LNHDA and CDR2 SQIVND (reference sequence).

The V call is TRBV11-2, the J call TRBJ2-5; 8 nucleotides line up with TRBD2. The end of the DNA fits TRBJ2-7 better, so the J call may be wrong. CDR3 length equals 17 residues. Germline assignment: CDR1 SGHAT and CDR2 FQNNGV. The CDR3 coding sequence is TGTGCCAGCAGCACGAATGGCTGGGCGGGGGGTTTGGACGAGCAGTACTTC. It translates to CASSTNGWAGGLDEQYF.

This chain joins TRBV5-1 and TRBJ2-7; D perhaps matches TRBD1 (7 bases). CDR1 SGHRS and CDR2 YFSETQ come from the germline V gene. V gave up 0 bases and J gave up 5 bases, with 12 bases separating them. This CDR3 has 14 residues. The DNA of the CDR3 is TGCGCCAGCAGCTTGGTACAGGGGAGGAACGAGCAGTACTTC. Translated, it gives CASSLVQGRNEQYF.

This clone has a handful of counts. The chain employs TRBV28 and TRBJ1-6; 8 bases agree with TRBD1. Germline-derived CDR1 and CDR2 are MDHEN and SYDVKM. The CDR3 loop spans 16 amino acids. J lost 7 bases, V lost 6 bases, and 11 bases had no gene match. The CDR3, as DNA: TGTGCCAGCAGCTGGGGCAGGGGGCGAAGGAATTCACCCCTCCACTTT. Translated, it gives CASSWGRGRRNSPLHF.

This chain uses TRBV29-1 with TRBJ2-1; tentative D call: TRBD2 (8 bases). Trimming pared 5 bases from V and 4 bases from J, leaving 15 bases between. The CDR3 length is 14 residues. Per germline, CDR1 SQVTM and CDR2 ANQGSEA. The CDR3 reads CSVTGGTVYNEQFF. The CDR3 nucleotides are TGCAGCGTTACGGGAGGGACAGTATACAATGAGCAGTTCTTC.

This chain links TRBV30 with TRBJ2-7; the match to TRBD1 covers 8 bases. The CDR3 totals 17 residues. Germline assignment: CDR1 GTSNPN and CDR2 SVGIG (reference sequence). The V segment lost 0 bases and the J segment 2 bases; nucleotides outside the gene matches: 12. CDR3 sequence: CAWSVLSRQGATYEQYF. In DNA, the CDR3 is TGTGCCTGGAGTGTACTCTCCCGGCAGGGGGCAACCTACGAGCAGTACTTC.

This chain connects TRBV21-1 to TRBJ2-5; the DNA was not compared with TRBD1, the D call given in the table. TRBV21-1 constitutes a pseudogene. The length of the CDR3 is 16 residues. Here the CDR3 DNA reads TGTGCCAGACCCCAGCCCAGGACAGGGGGCAAAGAGACCCAGTACTTC. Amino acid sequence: CARPQPRTGGKETQYF.

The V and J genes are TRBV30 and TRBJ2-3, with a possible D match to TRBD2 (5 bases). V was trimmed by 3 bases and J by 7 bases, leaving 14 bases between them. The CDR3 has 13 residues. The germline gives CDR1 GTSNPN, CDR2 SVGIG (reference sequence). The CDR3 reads CAWRGFERNTQYF. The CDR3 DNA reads TGTGCCTGGAGGGGATTCGAGCGGAATACGCAGTATTTT. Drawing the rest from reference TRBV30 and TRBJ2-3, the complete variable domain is SQTIHQWPATLVQPVGSPLSLECTVEGTSNPNLYWYRQAAGRGLQLLFYSVGIGQISSEVPQNLSASRPQDRQFILSSKKLLLSDSGFYLCAWRGFERNTQYFGPGTRLTVL.

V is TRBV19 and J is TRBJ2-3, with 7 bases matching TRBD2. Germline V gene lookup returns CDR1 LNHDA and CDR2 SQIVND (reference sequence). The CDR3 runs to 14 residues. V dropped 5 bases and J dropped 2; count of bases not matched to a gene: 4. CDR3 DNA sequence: TGTGCCAGTAGTCCAGGGAGGGCCACAGATACGCAGTATTTT. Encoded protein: CASSPGRATDTQYF.

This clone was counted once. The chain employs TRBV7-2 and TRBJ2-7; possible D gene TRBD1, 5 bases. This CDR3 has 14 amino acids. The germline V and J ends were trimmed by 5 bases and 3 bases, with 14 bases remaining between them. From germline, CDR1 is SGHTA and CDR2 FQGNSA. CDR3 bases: TGTGCCAGCAGCCAAGGGGAAGAGTACTACGAGCAGTACTTC. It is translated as CASSQGEEYYEQYF.

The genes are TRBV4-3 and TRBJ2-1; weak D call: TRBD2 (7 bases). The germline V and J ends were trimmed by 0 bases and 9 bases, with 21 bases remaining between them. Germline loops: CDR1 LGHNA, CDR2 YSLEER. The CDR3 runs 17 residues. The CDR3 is CASSQEALGGGTGEQFF. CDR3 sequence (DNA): TGCGCCAGCAGCCAAGAAGCCCTAGGGGGAGGGACCGGTGAGCAGTTCTTC.

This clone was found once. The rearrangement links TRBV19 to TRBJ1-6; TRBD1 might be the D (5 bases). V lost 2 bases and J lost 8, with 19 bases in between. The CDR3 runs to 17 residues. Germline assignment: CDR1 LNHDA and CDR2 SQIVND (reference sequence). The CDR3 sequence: CASSIRNRGREHSPLHF. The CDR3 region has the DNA TGTGCCAGTAGTATACGAAACCGGGGCCGGGAGCATTCACCCCTCCACTTT.

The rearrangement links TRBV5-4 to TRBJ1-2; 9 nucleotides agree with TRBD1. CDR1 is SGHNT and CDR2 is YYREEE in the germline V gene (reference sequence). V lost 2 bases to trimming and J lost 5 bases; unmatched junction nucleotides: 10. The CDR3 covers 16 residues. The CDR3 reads CASSFYRDRALYGYTF. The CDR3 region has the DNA TGTGCCAGCAGCTTTTATAGGGACAGGGCGTTGTATGGCTACACCTTC.

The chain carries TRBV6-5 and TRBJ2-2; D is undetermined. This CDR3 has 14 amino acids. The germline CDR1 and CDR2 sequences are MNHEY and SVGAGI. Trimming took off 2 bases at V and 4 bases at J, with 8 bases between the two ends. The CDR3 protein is CASSYRRSTGELFF. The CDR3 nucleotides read TGTGCCAGCAGTTACCGGCGGAGCACCGGGGAGCTGTTTTTT.

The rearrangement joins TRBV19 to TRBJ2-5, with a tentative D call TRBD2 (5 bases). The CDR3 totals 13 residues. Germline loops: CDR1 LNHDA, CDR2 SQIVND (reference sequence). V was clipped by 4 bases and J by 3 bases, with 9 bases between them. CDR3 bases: TGTGCCAGTAGTAGGGCGAGGGAAGAGACCCAGTACTTC. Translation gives CASSRAREETQYF.

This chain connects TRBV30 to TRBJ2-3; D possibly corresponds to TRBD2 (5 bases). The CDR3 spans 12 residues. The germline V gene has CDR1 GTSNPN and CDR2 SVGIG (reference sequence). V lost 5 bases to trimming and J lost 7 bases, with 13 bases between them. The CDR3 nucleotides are TGTGCCTGGGGTACTCAGCGGTATACGCAGTATTTT. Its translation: CAWGTQRYTQYF.

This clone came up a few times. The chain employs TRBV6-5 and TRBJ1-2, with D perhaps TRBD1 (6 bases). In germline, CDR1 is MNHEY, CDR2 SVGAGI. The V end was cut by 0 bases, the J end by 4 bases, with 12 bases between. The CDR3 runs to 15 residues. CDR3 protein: CASSYSVLQGYGYTF. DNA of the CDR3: TGTGCCAGCAGTTACTCAGTCCTACAGGGCTATGGCTACACCTTC.

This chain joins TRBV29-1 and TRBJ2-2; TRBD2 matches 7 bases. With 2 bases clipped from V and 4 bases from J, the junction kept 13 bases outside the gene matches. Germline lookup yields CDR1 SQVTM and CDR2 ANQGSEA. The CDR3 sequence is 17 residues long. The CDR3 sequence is CSVELPRTSPGTGELFF. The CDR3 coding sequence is TGCAGCGTTGAACTCCCCAGGACTAGTCCTGGCACCGGGGAGCTGTTTTTT.

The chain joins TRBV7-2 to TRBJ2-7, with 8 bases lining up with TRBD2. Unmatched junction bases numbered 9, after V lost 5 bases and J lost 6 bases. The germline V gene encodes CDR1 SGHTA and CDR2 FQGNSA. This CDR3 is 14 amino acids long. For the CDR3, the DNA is TGTGCCAGCAGCCGGGGGGGGGCAGAAGTCGAGCAGTACTTC. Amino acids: CASSRGGAEVEQYF.

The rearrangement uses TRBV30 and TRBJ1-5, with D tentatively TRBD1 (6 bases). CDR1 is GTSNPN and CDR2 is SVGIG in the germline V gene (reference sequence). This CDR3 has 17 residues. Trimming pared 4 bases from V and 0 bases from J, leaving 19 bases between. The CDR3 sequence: CAWNVGGAGASNQPQHF. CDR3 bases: TGTGCCTGGAACGTCGGGGGGGCAGGAGCTAGCAATCAGCCCCAGCATTTT.

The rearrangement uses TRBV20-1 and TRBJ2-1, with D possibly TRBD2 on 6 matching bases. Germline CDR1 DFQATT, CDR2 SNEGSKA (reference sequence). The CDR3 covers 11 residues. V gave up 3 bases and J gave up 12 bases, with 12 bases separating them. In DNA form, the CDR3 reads TGCAGTGCTAGTCCTCTAGCGCCGCAGTTCTTC. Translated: CSASPLAPQFF.

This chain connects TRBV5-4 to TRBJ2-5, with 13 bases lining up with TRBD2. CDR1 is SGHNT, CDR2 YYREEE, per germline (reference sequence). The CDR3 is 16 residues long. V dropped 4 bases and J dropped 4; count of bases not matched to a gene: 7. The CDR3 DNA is TGTGCCAGCAGCCCAGTCACTAGCGGGGGGGGAGAGACCCAGTACTTC. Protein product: CASSPVTSGGGETQYF.

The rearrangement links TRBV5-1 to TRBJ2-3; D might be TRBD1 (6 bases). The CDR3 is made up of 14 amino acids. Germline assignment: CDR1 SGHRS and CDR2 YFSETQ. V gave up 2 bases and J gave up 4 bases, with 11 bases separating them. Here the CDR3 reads CASSFGQGSDTQYF. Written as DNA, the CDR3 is TGCGCCAGCAGCTTTGGGCAGGGGTCAGATACGCAGTATTTT.

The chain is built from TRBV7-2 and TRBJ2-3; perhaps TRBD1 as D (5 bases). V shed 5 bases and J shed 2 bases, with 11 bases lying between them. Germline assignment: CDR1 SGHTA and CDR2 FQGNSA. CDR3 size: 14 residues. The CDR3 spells CASSPPGHTDTQYF. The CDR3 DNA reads TGTGCCAGCAGCCCCCCCGGACACACAGATACGCAGTATTTT.

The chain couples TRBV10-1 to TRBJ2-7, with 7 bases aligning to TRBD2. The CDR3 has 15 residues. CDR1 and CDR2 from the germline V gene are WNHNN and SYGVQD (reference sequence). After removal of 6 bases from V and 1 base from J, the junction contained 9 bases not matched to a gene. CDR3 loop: CASSLLAALSYEQYF. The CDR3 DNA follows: TGCGCCAGCAGCCTCCTAGCGGCCTTGTCCTACGAGCAGTACTTC.

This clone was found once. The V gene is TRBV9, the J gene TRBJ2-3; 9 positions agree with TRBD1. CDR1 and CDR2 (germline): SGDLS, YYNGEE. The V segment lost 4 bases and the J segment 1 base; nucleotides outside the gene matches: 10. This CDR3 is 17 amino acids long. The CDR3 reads CASSPSLGQGGTDTQYF. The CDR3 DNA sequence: TGTGCCAGCAGCCCGAGTCTGGGACAGGGCGGCACAGATACGCAGTATTTT.

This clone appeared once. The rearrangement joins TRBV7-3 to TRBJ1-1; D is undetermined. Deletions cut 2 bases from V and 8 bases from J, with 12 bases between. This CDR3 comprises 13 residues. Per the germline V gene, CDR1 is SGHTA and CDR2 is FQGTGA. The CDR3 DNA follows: TGTGCCAGCAGCTTAGAGCCCGGGTTCGAAGCTTTCTTT. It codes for CASSLEPGFEAFF.